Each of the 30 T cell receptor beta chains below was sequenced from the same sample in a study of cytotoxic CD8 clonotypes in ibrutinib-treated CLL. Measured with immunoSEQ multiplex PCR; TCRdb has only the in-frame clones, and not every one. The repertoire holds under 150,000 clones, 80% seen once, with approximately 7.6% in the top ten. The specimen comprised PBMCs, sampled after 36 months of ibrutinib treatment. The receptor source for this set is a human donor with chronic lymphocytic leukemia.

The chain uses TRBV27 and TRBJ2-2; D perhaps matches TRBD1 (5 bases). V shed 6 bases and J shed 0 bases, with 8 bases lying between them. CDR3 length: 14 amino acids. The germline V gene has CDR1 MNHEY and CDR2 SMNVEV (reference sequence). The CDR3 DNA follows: TGTGCCAGCAGGGGGCCGGCGAACACCGGGGAGCTGTTTTTT. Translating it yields CASRGPANTGELFF.

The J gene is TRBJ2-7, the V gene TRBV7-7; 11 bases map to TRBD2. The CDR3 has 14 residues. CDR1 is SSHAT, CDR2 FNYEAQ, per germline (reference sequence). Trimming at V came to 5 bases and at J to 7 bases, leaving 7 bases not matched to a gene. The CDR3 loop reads CASSTSTSGVEQYF. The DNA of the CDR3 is TGTGCCAGCAGCACCTCGACTAGCGGGGTAGAGCAGTACTTC.

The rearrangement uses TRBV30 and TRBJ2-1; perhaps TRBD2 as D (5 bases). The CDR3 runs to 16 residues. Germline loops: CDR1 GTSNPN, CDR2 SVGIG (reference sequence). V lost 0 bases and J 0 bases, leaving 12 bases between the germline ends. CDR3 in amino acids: CAWSVLGGSSYNEQFF. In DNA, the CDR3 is TGTGCCTGGAGTGTACTAGGTGGGAGCTCCTACAATGAGCAGTTCTTC.

CDR3 loop: CASSEGTGHLDTQYF. CDR3 DNA sequence: TGCGCCAGCAGTGAAGGGACAGGCCACTTAGATACGCAGTATTTT. This chain links TRBV10-1 with TRBJ2-3; TRBD1 aligns across 8 bases. The trim removed 3 bases at V and 5 bases at J, leaving 7 bases unmatched. This CDR3 contains 15 residues. CDR1 is WNHNN, CDR2 SYGVQD, per germline (reference sequence).

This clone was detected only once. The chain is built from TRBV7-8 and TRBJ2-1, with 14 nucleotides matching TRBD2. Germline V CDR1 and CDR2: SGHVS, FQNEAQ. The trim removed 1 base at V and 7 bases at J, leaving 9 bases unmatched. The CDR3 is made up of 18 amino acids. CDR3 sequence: CASSLGRGLAGVRNEQFF. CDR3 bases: TGTGCCAGCAGCTTAGGTCGGGGACTAGCGGGAGTTAGGAATGAGCAGTTCTTC. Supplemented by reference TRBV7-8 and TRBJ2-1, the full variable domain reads GAGVSQSPRYKVAKRGQDVALRCDPISGHVSLFWYQQALGQGPEFLTYFQNEAQLDKSGLPSDRFFAERPEGSVSTLKIQRTQQEDSAVYLCASSLGRGLAGVRNEQFFGPGTRLTVL.

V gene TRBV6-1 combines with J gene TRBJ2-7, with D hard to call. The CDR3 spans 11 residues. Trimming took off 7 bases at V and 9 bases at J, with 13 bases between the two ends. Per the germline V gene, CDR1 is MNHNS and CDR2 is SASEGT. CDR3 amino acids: CASIQWGLQYF. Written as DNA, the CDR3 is TGTGCCAGCATCCAGTGGGGTTTGCAGTACTTC.

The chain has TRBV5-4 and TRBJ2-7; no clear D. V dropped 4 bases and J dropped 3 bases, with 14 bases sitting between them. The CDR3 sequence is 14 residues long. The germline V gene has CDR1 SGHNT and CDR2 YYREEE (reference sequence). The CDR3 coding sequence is TGTGCCAGCAGCCCCGACAACTCTGACTACGAGCAGTACTTC. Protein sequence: CASSPDNSDYEQYF. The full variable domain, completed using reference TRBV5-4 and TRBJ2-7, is ETGVTQSPTHLIKTRGQQVTLRCSSQSGHNTVSWYQQALGQGPQFIFQYYREEENGRGNFPPRFSGLQFPNYSSELNVNALELDDSALYLCASSPDNSDYEQYFGPGTRLTVT.

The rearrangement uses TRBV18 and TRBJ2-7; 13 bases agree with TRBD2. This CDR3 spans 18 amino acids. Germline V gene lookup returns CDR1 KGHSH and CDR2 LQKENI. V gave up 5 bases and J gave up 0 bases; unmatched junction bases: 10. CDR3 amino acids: CASSAQGTSGVSSYEQYF. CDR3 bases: TGTGCCAGCTCAGCTCAGGGGACTAGCGGGGTGAGCTCCTACGAGCAGTACTTC.

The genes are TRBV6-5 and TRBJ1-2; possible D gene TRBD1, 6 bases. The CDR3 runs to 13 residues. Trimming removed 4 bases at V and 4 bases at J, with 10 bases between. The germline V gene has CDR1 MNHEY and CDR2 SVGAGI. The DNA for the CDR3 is TGTGCCAGCAGTTTCAGGGGATCCTATGGCTACACCTTC. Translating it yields CASSFRGSYGYTF.

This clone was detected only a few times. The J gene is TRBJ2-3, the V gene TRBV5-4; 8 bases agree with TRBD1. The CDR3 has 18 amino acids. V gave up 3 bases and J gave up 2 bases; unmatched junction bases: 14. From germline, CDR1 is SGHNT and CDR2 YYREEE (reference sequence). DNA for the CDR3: TGTGCCAGCAGCTCCTCGTCCGGGACAGGAATCGACACAGATACGCAGTATTTT. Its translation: CASSSSSGTGIDTDTQYF.

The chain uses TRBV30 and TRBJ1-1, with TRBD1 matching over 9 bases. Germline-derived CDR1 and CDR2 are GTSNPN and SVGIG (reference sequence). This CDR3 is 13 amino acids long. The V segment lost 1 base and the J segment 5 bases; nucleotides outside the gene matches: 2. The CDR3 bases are TGTGCCTGGAGTGGACAGGGGGTTACTGAAGCTTTCTTT. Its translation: CAWSGQGVTEAFF.

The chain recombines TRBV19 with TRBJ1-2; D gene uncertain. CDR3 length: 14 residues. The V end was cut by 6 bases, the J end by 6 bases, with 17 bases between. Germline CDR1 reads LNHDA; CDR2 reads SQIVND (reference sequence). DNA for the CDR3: TGTGCCAGTAGCTTGTTGTCCGGGAGCGATGGCTACACCTTC. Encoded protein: CASSLLSGSDGYTF. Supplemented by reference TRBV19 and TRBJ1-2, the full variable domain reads DGGITQSPKYLFRKEGQNVTLSCEQNLNHDAMYWYRQDPGQGLRLIYYSQIVNDFQKGDIAEGYSVSREKKESFPLTVTSAQKNPTAFYLCASSLLSGSDGYTFGSGTRLTVV.

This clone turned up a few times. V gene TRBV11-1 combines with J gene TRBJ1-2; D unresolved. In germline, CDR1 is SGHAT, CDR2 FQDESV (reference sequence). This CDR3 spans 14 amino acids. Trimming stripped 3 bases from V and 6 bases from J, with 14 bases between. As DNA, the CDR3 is TGTGCCAGCAGCTTCCGACACCCGGAGGATGGCTACACCTTC. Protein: CASSFRHPEDGYTF.

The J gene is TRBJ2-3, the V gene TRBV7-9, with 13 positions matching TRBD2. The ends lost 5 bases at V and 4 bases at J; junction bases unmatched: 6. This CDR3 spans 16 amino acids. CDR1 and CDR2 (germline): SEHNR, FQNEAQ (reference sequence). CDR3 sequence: CASSVLAGGPPDTQYF. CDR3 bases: TGTGCCAGCAGCGTACTAGCGGGAGGGCCCCCAGATACGCAGTATTTT.

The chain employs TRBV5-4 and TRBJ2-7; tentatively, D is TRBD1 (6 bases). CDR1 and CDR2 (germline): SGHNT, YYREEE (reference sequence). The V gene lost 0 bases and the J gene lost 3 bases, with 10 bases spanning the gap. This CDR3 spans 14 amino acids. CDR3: CASSLVGARYEQYF. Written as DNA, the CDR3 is TGTGCCAGCAGCTTGGTGGGGGCTCGCTACGAGCAGTACTTC.

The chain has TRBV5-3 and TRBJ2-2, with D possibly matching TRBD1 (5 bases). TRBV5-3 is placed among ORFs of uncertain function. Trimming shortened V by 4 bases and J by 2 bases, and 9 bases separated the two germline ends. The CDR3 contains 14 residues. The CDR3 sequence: CARSRQSNTGELFF. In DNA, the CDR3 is TGTGCCAGAAGCAGACAGAGTAACACCGGGGAGCTGTTTTTT.

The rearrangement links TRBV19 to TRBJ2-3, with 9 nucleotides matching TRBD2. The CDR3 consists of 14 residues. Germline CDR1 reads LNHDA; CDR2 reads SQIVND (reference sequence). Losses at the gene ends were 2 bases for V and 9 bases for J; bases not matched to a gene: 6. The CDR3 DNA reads TGTGCCAGTAGTATAAGAAGCGGGGGGTACACGCAGTATTTT. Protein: CASSIRSGGYTQYF.

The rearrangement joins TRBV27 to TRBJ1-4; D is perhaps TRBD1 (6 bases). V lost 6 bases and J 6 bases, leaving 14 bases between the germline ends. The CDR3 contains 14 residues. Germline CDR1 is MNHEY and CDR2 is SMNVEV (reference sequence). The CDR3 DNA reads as TGTGCCAGCAGCGAACAGGGTCGGGATGAAAAACTGTTTTTT. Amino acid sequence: CASSEQGRDEKLFF.

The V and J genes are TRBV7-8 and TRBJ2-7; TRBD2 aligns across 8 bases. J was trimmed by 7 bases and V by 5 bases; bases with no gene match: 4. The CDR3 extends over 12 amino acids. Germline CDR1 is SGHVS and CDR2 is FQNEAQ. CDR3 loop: CASSHRLAEQYF. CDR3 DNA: TGTGCCAGCAGCCACAGACTAGCGGAGCAGTACTTC.

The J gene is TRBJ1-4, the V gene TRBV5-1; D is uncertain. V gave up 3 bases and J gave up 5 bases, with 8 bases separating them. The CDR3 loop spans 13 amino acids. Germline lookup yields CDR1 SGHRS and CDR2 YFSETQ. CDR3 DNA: TGCGCCAGCAGCTCCAGCCCAAATGAAAAACTGTTTTTT. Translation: CASSSSPNEKLFF.

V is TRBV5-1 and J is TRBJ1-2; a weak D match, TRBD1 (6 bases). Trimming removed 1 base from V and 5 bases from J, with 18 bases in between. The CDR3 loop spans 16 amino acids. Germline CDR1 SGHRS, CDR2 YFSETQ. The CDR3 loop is CASSLNPGHDRYGYTF. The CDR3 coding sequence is TGCGCCAGCAGCTTGAATCCGGGACACGACAGATATGGCTACACCTTC.

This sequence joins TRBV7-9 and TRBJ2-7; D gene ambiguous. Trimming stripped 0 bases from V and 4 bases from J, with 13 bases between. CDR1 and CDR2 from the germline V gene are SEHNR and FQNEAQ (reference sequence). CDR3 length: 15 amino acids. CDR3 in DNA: TGTGCCAGCAGCTTAGCGGCCATTAGAACATACGAGCAGTACTTC. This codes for CASSLAAIRTYEQYF.

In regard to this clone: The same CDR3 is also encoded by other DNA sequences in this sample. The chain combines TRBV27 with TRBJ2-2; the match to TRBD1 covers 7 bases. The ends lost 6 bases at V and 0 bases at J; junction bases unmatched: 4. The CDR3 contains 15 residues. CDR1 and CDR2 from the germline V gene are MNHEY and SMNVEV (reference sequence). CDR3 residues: CASRPGQTNTGELFF. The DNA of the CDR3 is TGTGCCAGCAGGCCGGGACAGACGAACACCGGGGAGCTGTTTTTT.

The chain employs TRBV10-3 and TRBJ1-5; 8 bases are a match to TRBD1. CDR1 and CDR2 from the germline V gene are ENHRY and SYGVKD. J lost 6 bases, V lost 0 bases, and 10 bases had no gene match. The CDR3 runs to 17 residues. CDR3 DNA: TGTGCCATCAGTGAGTCGTTGCGCACAGGGGGGTTTCAGCCCCAGCATTTT. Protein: CAISESLRTGGFQPQHF.

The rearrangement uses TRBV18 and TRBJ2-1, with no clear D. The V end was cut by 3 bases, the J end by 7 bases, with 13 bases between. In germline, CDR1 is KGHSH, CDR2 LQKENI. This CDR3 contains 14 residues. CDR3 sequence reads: CASSPLQEGNEQFF. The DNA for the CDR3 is TGTGCCAGCTCACCCCTCCAAGAAGGGAATGAGCAGTTCTTC.

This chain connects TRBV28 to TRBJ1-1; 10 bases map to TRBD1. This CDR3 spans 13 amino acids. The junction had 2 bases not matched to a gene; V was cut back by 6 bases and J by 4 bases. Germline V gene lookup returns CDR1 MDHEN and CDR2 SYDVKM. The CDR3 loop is CASRGTGATEAFF. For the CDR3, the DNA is TGTGCCAGCAGGGGGACAGGGGCCACTGAAGCTTTCTTT.

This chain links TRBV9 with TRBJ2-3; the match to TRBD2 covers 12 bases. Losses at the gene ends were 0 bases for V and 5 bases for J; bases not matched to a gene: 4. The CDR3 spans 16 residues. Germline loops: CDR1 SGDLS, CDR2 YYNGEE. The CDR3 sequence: CASSVGTSGMGDTQYF. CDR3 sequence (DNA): TGTGCCAGCAGCGTAGGGACTAGCGGGATGGGAGATACGCAGTATTTT.

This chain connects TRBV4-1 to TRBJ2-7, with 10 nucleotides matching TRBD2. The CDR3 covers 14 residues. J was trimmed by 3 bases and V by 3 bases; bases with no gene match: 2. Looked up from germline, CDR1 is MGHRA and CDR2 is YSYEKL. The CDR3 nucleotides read TGCGCCAGCAGCCATAGCGGGGGGATCTACGAGCAGTACTTC. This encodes CASSHSGGIYEQYF.

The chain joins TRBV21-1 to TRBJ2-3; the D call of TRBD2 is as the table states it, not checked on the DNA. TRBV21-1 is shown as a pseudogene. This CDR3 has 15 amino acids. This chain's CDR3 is CASSKAGVSTDTQYF. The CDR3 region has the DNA TGTGCCAGCAGCAAAGCGGGAGTTAGCACAGATACGCAGTATTTT.

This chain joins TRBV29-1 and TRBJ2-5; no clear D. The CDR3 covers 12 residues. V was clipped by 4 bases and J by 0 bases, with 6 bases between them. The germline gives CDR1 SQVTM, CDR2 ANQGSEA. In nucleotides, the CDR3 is TGCAGCGTTGCCAGGAACCAAGAGACCCAGTACTTC. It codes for CSVARNQETQYF.